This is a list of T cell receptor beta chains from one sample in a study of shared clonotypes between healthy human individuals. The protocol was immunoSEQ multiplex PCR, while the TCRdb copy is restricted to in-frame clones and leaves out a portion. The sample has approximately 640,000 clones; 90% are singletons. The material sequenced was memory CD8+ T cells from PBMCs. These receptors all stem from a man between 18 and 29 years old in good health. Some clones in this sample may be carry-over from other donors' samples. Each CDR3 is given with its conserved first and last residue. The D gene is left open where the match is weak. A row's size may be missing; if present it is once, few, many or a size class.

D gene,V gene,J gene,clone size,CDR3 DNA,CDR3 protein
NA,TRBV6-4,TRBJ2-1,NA,TGTGCCAGCAGTGACTCCCCGAGGACAGCCTACAATGAGCAGTTCTTC,CASSDSPRTAYNEQFF
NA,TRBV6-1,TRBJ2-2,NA,TGTGCCAGCAAGGAGGGGTACACCGGGGAGCTGTTTTTT,CASKEGYTGELFF
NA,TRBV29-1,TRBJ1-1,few,TGCAGCGTTGAGCAGAACACTGAAGCTTTCTTT,CSVEQNTEAFF
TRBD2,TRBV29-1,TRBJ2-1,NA,TGCAGCGTTGCAATGTGGGGACTAGCGGGAGACAATGAGCAGTTCTTC,CSVAMWGLAGDNEQFF
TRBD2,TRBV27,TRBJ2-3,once,TGTGCCAGCAGTTTGTCCCCGACTAGCGGGGGTGGGACAGATACGCAGTATTTT,CASSLSPTSGGGTDTQYF
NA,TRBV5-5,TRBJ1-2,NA,TGTGCCAGCAGCTTGGAGGACAGTCCTAACTATGGCTACACCTTC,CASSLEDSPNYGYTF
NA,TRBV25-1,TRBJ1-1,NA,TGTGCCAGCAGCGAAGGTCCGGAGATTGAAGCTTTCTTT,CASSEGPEIEAFF
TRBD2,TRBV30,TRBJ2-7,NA,TGTGCCTGGAGTACGGGAGGGCCCAATGAGCAGTACTTC,CAWSTGGPNEQYF
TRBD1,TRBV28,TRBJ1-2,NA,TGTGCCAGCAGTTTATCTCGGGGACAGTATGGCTACACCTTC,CASSLSRGQYGYTF
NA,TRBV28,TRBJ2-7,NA,NA,CASGRDSSYEQYFGKYF
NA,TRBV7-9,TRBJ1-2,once,TGCGCCAGCAGCCAAGAGTTACAGCATTCCTATGGCTACACCTTC,CASSQELQHSYGYTF
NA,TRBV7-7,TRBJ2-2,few,TGTGCCAGCAGCTTAGCGCTCACCGGGGAGCTGTTTTTT,CASSLALTGELFF
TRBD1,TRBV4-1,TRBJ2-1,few,TGCGCCAGCAGCCAAGTTGGGACAGGTCATCGGTTCTTC,CASSQVGTGHRFF
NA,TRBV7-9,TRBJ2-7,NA,TGTGCCAGCAGCTTAGACGGGGAGCAGTACTTC,CASSLDGEQYF
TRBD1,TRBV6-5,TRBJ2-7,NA,TGTGCCAGCAGTTACTCAGAGGGGGCAGGTGAGCAGTACTTC,CASSYSEGAGEQYF
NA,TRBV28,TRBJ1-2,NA,TGTGCCAGCAGTTCACGGAAGCATTTTCTCTATGGCTACACCTTC,CASSSRKHFLYGYTF
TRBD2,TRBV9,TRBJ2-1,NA,TGTGCCAGCAGCGAGGGCGGGAGCCCCAACAATGAGCAGTTCTTC,CASSEGGSPNNEQFF
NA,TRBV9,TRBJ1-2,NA,TGTGCCAGCAGCGCCTACTATGGCTACACCTTC,CASSAYYGYTF
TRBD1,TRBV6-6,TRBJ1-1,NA,TGTGCCAGCAGTTTAGGACAGGGACCTGAAGCTTTCTTT,CASSLGQGPEAFF
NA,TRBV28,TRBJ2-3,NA,TGTGCCAGCAGTTTAGGGGTGCAAGCGGGTCGTGCTAGCACAGATACGCAGTATTTT,CASSLGVQAGRASTDTQYF
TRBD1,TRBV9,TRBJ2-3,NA,TGTGCCAGCAGCGCAGGGACAGGGGTCGCGCAGTATTTT,CASSAGTGVAQYF
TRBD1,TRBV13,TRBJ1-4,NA,TGTGCCAGCAGCTTGATGACAGGGGGCCTGGGTGAAAAACTGTTTTTT,CASSLMTGGLGEKLFF
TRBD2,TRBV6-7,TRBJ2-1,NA,TGTGCCAGCAGTTACTGGTGGCGGACTAGCGAGACCTACAATGAGCAGTTCTTC,CASSYWWRTSETYNEQFF
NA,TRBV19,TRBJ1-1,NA,TGTGCCAGTACCCCTGGTTGGGGAGCGGGGGGATTGTGGCCTGAAGCTTTCTTT,CASTPGWGAGGLWPEAFF
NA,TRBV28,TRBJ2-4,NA,TGTGCCAGCAGCTTAGGACAGCCCGCCAAAAACATTCAGTACTTC,CASSLGQPAKNIQYF
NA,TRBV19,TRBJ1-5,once,TGTGCCAGTAGTATAGGTTCAGTTGTGCTGGGCAATCAGCCCCAGCATTTT,CASSIGSVVLGNQPQHF
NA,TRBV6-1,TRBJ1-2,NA,TGTGCCAGCAGTGATCCAGGGGACTATGGCTACACCTTC,CASSDPGDYGYTF
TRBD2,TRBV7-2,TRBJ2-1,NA,TGTGCCAGCAGCTTAGCGCCTTGGCGGGAGGGGTACAATGAGCAGTTCTTC,CASSLAPWREGYNEQFF
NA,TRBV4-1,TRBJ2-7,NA,TGCGCCAGCAGCCCCGGAATGGGTTTCTCCTACGAGCAGTACTTC,CASSPGMGFSYEQYF
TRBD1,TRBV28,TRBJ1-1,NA,TGTGCCAGCAGCCAAACAGGGGCGTGGTCTGAAGCTTTCTTT,CASSQTGAWSEAFF
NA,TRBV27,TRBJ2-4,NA,TGTGCCAGCACCCCCCTCGGGAAGGAAGCCAAAAACATTCAGTACTTC,CASTPLGKEAKNIQYF
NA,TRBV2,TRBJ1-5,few,TGTGCCAGCAGATACAGGGAGGGGATCGATCAGCCCCAGCATTTT,CASRYREGIDQPQHF
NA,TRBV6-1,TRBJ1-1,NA,TGTGCCAGCAGTGTCACAGGGAACACTGAAGCTTTCTTT,CASSVTGNTEAFF
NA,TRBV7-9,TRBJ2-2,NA,TGTGCCAGCAGGCCCTCCGGGGGGCGGTACACCGGGGAGCTGTTTTTT,CASRPSGGRYTGELFF
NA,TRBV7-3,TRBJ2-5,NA,TGTGCCAGCAGCCCCGGAGGCCAAGAGACCCAGTACTTC,CASSPGGQETQYF
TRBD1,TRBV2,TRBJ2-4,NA,TGTGCCAGCAGTGAAAGGAATCCCGCCTTCGACAGGGCGGAAAACATTCAGTACTTC,CASSERNPAFDRAENIQYF
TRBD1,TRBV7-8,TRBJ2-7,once,TGTGCCAGCCTGGGACAGGGTGACGAGCAGTACTTC,CASLGQGDEQYF
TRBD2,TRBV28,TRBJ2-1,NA,TGTGCCAGCGATTCTCCGGGACTAGCGTTCAATGAGCAGTTCTTC,CASDSPGLAFNEQFF
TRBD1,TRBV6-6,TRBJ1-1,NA,TGTGCCAGCAGACAAGGACAGGGCCTGGGAGCTTTCTTT,CASRQGQGLGAFF
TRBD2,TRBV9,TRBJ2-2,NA,TGTGCCAGCAGCCACCCAACGAAGACTAGCTATAACACCGGGGAGCTGTTTTTT,CASSHPTKTSYNTGELFF
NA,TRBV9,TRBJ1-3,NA,TGTGCCAGCAGCAGAAATGACAGACGCTCTGGAAACACCATATATTTT,CASSRNDRRSGNTIYF
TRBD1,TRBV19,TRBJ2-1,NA,TGTGCCAGTAGTATGGGTACAGGGGGACCTTACAATGAGCAGTTCTTC,CASSMGTGGPYNEQFF
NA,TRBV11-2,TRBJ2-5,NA,TGTGCCAGCAGCGCCGGAGGGGGGACCCAAGAGACCCAGTACTTC,CASSAGGGTQETQYF
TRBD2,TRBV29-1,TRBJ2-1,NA,TGCAGCGTTGAAGTGGGACTAGCGGGAGGCAAAAGGTACAATGAGCAGTTCTTC,CSVEVGLAGGKRYNEQFF
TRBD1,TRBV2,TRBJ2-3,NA,TGTGCCAGCAGCCGAGGGACAGGGTTTATGAATACGCAGTATTTT,CASSRGTGFMNTQYF
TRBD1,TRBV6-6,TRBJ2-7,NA,TGTGCCAGCAGTTTGGGACCGGGACAGGGGCCCTACGAGCAGTACTTC,CASSLGPGQGPYEQYF
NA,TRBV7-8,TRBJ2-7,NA,TGTGCCAGCAGCTTAGCGATCGTAGGAGACTACGAGCAGTACTTC,CASSLAIVGDYEQYF
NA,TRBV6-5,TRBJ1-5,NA,TGTGCCAGCAGGAAAGAAAATAGCAATCAGCCCCAGCATTTT,CASRKENSNQPQHF
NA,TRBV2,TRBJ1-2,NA,TGTGCCAGCAGTGAGGGACCGAACTATGGCTACACCTTC,CASSEGPNYGYTF
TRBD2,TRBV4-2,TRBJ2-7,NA,TGTGCCAGCAGCCAAGGACCCACCGTTGCGGGAGGGCCCTACGAGCAGTACTTC,CASSQGPTVAGGPYEQYF
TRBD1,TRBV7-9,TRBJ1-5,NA,TGTGCCAGCAGCTCCGGGACAGAGCAAAATCAGCCCCAGCATTTT,CASSSGTEQNQPQHF
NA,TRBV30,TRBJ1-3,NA,TGTGCCTGGGGGGGACTCCTTGGCACCATATATTTT,CAWGGLLGTIYF